This T cell receptor (beta chain) was sequenced for a study of blood T cells in healthy people across ages. This clonotype was detected a few times. As yet, its antigen is unknown. Next came a second PCR, run for roughly 7 to 12 cycles, which used a sample-barcoded 5' primer along with a J-beta primer mix. From each sample, at least 2.5 million paired-end reads containing CDR3 were obtained. Via MiXCR, TCRdb re-called the 5' RACE reads, giving one row per CDR3 protein. The sample has approximately 2,000,000 distinct CDR3 sequences, approximately 39% seen once; the top ten hold 23%. Study-wide points: PBMCs that were unsorted prevented a conclusive naive versus antigen-experienced comparison. Researchers deemed the diversity estimates from one million T cells underestimates.

This CDR3 has 16 residues. The junction had 14 bases not matched to a gene; V was cut back by 6 bases and J by 6 bases. From germline, CDR1 is SGHTA and CDR2 FQGNSA. This receptor was taken from a human donor in good health. The sample comprised blood. The chain has TRBV7-2 and TRBJ2-1, with 7 positions matching TRBD2. The CDR3, as DNA: TGTGCCAGCAGTTCCGTGGGGGGGAGACTAGGCAATGAGCAGTTCTTC. Amino acid sequence: CASSSVGGRLGNEQFF.